These 16 T cell receptor beta chains were sequenced from one sample in a study of T cell responses to AZD1222 COVID-19 vaccine. Profiled with immunoSEQ multiplex PCR; TCRdb holds only in-frame clones, not every one. The top ten hold approximately 7% of the sample, which has 90,000 to 100,000 clones, around 89% seen once. The material was peripheral blood, obtained on day 0 of AZD1222 vaccination. The origin of the receptors is an adult in good health.

This chain connects TRBV18 to TRBJ1-5; TRBD1 matches 7 bases. The CDR3 runs to 17 residues. Trimming at V came to 3 bases and at J to 4 bases, leaving 12 bases not matched to a gene. The germline V gene has CDR1 KGHSH and CDR2 LQKENI. In DNA, the CDR3 is TGTGCCAGCTCACCCCCCCAGGGGGTGGGTTCGAATCAGCCCCAGCATTTT. Amino acid sequence: CASSPPQGVGSNQPQHF.

V is TRBV5-1 and J is TRBJ1-4; 8 nucleotides align to TRBD1. The CDR3 totals 15 residues. After removal of 6 bases from V and 7 bases from J, the junction contained 11 bases not matched to a gene. Germline lookup yields CDR1 SGHRS and CDR2 YFSETQ. The CDR3 loop is CASKRLAGGFEKLFF. CDR3 coding DNA: TGCGCCAGCAAGCGGTTGGCAGGGGGCTTTGAAAAACTGTTTTTT.

The chain is built from TRBV7-8 and TRBJ1-1; D is possibly TRBD1 (5 bases). Germline CDR1 is SGHVS and CDR2 is FQNEAQ. V lost 7 bases and J 13 bases, leaving 31 bases between the germline ends. The CDR3 consists of 16 residues. CDR3 in amino acids: CASTRPDRGGFGRVFF. In nucleotides, the CDR3 is TGTGCCAGCACCCGCCCCGACCGCGGGGGTTTTGGTAGGGTTTTCTTT.

The genes are TRBV28 and TRBJ2-1; 12 bases map to TRBD2. The CDR3 runs to 18 residues. The germline V gene has CDR1 MDHEN and CDR2 SYDVKM. V shed 6 bases and J 7 bases; nucleotides not matched to a gene: 16. The CDR3 is CASSLVASGRGGLNEQFF. The CDR3, as DNA: TGTGCCAGCAGCTTAGTTGCTAGCGGGAGGGGGGGATTGAATGAGCAGTTCTTC. Complete variable domain (other parts from reference TRBV28 and TRBJ2-1): DVKVTQSSRYLVKRTGEKVFLECVQDMDHENMFWYRQDPGLGLRLIYFSYDVKMKEKGDIPEGYSVSREKKERFSLILESASTNQTSMYLCASSLVASGRGGLNEQFFGPGTRLTVL.

The gene calls are TRBV6-5 and TRBJ2-3; tentatively, D is TRBD1 (6 bases). The V end lost 6 bases, the J end lost 2 bases, and 12 bases lay between the germline ends. The CDR3 covers 14 residues. Germline V lookup: CDR1 MNHEY, CDR2 SVGAGI. CDR3 residues: CASSPGHPTDTQYF. DNA of the CDR3: TGTGCCAGCAGCCCGGGACACCCCACAGATACGCAGTATTTT.

The chain links TRBV4-2 to TRBJ2-3, with 12 bases fitting TRBD2. CDR3 length: 19 residues. The ends lost 1 base at V and 1 base at J; junction bases unmatched: 9. Germline values: CDR1 LGHNA, CDR2 YNFKEQ. CDR3 coding DNA: TGTGCCAGCAGCCAAGTGGGGCTAGCGGGGGGGGGAGGCACAGATACGCAGTATTTT. As protein: CASSQVGLAGGGGTDTQYF.

The gene calls are TRBV5-1 and TRBJ2-3, with a weak D call TRBD1 (6 bases). Germline loops: CDR1 SGHRS, CDR2 YFSETQ. The ends were cut back, 4 bases at V and 2 bases at J, with 11 bases in the middle. The CDR3 is made up of 14 amino acids. The chain's CDR3 is CASSVGDNTDTQYF. In nucleotides, the CDR3 is TGCGCCAGCAGCGTCGGGGACAACACAGATACGCAGTATTTT.

The gene calls are TRBV30 and TRBJ1-2; TRBD1 matches 7 bases. This CDR3 has 15 residues. Germline CDR1 GTSNPN, CDR2 SVGIG (reference sequence). V shed 3 bases, J shed 4 bases, and the junction held 11 bases outside the gene matches. The CDR3, as DNA: TGTGCCTGGAGGAACCGGGACAGAAGCTTCTATGGCTACACCTTC. Translated, it gives CAWRNRDRSFYGYTF.

The chain employs TRBV4-3 and TRBJ2-7, with TRBD2 matching 10 bases. With 4 bases clipped from V and 3 bases from J, the junction kept 9 bases outside the gene matches. Germline CDR1 reads LGHNA; CDR2 reads YSLEER. The CDR3 is 16 residues long. DNA of the CDR3: TGCGCCAGCAGCCGCGGCCGGACTAGCGGAATCTACGAGCAGTACTTC. The encoded protein is CASSRGRTSGIYEQYF.

V is TRBV7-3 and J is TRBJ2-5; D may correspond to TRBD1 or TRBD2 (5 bases each). This CDR3 region has 13 residues. Germline values: CDR1 SGHTA, CDR2 FQGTGA. Trimming took 4 bases from V and 2 from J, leaving 8 bases between them. In DNA form, the CDR3 reads TGTGCCAGCAGCTGGGGGAAACAAGAGACCCAGTACTTC. Protein: CASSWGKQETQYF.

The rearrangement uses TRBV18 and TRBJ2-7; the D is unclear. V gave up 1 base and J gave up 1 base, with 8 bases separating them. In germline, CDR1 is KGHSH, CDR2 LQKENI. This CDR3 has 14 amino acids. CDR3 nucleotides: TGTGCCAGCTCACCACGCAGGTCTTCCTACGAGCAGTACTTC. Its translation is CASSPRRSSYEQYF.

The chain links TRBV4-1 to TRBJ2-2, with 7 positions matching TRBD1. The CDR3 loop spans 16 amino acids. The ends lost 3 bases at V and 6 bases at J; junction bases unmatched: 10. Germline V gene lookup returns CDR1 MGHRA and CDR2 YSYEKL. The CDR3, as DNA: TGCGCCAGCAGCCAGAAAATGGTCCAGGGGGCCGGGGAGCTGTTTTTT. The encoded protein is CASSQKMVQGAGELFF.

The rearrangement uses TRBV3-1 (or the pseudogene TRBV3-2) and TRBJ2-7; D not certain. V gave up 10 bases and J gave up 4 bases, with 5 bases separating them. Germline loops: CDR1 LGHDT, CDR2 YNNKEL (reference sequence). This CDR3 is built from 9 residues. CDR3 bases: TGTGCCAACTATTACGAGCAGTACTTC. It encodes CANYYEQYF.

This sequence joins TRBV5-1 and TRBJ1-5; 9 nucleotides line up with TRBD1. With 4 bases clipped from V and 5 bases from J, the junction kept 4 bases outside the gene matches. The CDR3 is 14 amino acids. Germline V CDR1 and CDR2: SGHRS, YFSETQ. Written as DNA, the CDR3 is TGCGCCAGCAGCCCGGGACAGGGATATCAGCCCCAGCATTTT. The encoded protein is CASSPGQGYQPQHF.

The V and J genes are TRBV20-1 and TRBJ1-2, with D perhaps matching TRBD1 (5 bases). CDR3 length: 13 amino acids. The V gene's germline CDR1 is DFQATT and CDR2 SNEGSKA (reference sequence). V lost 3 bases and J 8 bases, leaving 16 bases between the germline ends. The CDR3 sequence: CSASSGRALGYTF. CDR3 coding DNA: TGCAGTGCTAGTTCGGGCAGGGCCTTGGGCTACACCTTC.

The chain has TRBV4-3 and TRBJ1-2; D unclear. V was trimmed by 1 base and J by 5 bases, leaving 5 bases between them. The germline CDR1 and CDR2 sequences are LGHNA and YSLEER. The CDR3 consists of 12 residues. CDR3 in amino acids: CASSQARYGYTF. The CDR3 nucleotides read TGCGCCAGCAGCCAAGCCCGGTATGGCTACACCTTC.